Below are 8 T cell receptor beta chains sequenced from a single sample in a study of blood T cell repertoires in COVID-19. Assay used: immunoSEQ multiplex PCR; TCRdb lists only in-frame clones, some missing. The data hold 150,000 to 200,000 clones, with over 75% observed a single time. Input material: PBMCs or T cells enriched from blood (not recorded which). Receptor source: a woman aged 50 to 65 who had recovered from COVID-19.

The V call is TRBV27, the J call TRBJ1-1, with TRBD1 as a possible D gene (5 bases). Looked up from germline, CDR1 is MNHEY and CDR2 is SMNVEV (reference sequence). Trimming removed 8 bases from V and 1 base from J, with 26 bases in between. The CDR3 covers 18 residues. This CDR3 is CASLNWGRGGGRNTEAFF. As DNA, the CDR3 is TGTGCCAGCCTGAACTGGGGACGGGGGGGAGGTCGGAACACTGAAGCTTTCTTT.

The chain employs TRBV15 and TRBJ1-1; 7 bases are a match to TRBD1. The CDR3 contains 12 residues. Trimming took 3 bases from V and 11 from J; bases not matched to a gene: 6. Per germline, CDR1 LNHNV and CDR2 YYDKDF (reference sequence). The CDR3 here is CATSRMTGSAFF. The CDR3 bases are TGTGCCACCAGCAGGATGACAGGGAGTGCTTTCTTT.

The chain carries TRBV7-6 and TRBJ1-3, with D perhaps matching TRBD1 (6 bases). V was shortened by 4 bases and J by 0 bases, with 22 bases between the two germline ends. The CDR3 has 19 residues. CDR1 and CDR2 (germline): SGHVS, FNYEAQ. CDR3 DNA: TGTGCCAGCAGCTCCCTAGGCCACTCAAAGGACAGCTCTGGAAACACCATATATTTT. Its translation is CASSSLGHSKDSSGNTIYF.

DNA of the CDR3: TGTGCCAGCAGCCTATATACAGGAACGTTCCTTGCTTTCTTT. Protein sequence: CASSLYTGTFLAFF. The chain is built from TRBV27 and TRBJ1-1; weak D call: TRBD1 (5 bases). With 6 bases removed from V and 11 bases from J, the gap between germline ends came to 22 bases. Per the germline V gene, CDR1 is MNHEY and CDR2 is SMNVEV (reference sequence). This CDR3 is built from 14 residues.

This rearrangement joins TRBV6-2 or TRBV6-3 to TRBJ1-5; D remains unclear. Trimming removed 2 bases at V and 3 bases at J, with 8 bases between. This CDR3 region has 14 residues. Germline-derived CDR1 and CDR2 are MNHEY and SVGEGT. Here the CDR3 reads CASSYEQYNQPQHF. The CDR3 region has the DNA TGTGCCAGCAGTTACGAACAGTACAATCAGCCCCAGCATTTT.

This chain connects TRBV9 to TRBJ1-3; TRBD1 aligns across 7 bases. From germline, CDR1 is SGDLS and CDR2 YYNGEE. V trimming: 2 bases; J trimming: 0 bases; junction bases outside the gene matches: 11. The CDR3 has 18 amino acids. This CDR3 is CASSVERQGLPSGNTIYF. The CDR3 DNA is TGTGCCAGCAGCGTCGAACGACAGGGCCTGCCCTCTGGAAACACCATATATTTT.

This chain connects TRBV7-3 to TRBJ2-3; no clear D gene. V gave up 5 bases and J gave up 3 bases, with 9 bases separating them. CDR1 is SGHTA, CDR2 FQGTGA, per germline. The CDR3 runs 13 residues. Here the CDR3 DNA reads TGTGCCAGCAGCCGAGACTTGACAGATACGCAGTATTTT. This codes for CASSRDLTDTQYF.

The rearrangement uses TRBV19 and TRBJ1-1; D is possibly TRBD1 (5 bases). V lost 3 bases to trimming and J lost 5 bases, with 10 bases between them. CDR1 and CDR2 (germline): LNHDA, SQIVND (reference sequence). This CDR3 has 13 amino acids. In nucleotides, the CDR3 is TGTGCCAGTAGTATGGGGCGATCTACTGAAGCTTTCTTT. Residues: CASSMGRSTEAFF.